The next 23 T cell receptor beta chains were all read from a single sample in a study of T cells after yellow fever vaccination. Each CDR3 protein is one row after TCRdb ran MiXCR on the 5' RACE reads. The table lists hundreds of thousands of distinct CDR3 sequences, more than 9% of them singletons. The sequencing used PBMCs, collected on the day of the yellow fever booster vaccination. Receptor source: a man aged 25-40 years who received the YFV17D yellow fever vaccine.

This clonotype appeared a few times. The gene calls are TRBV7-9 and TRBJ2-7; 14 bases fit TRBD2. The CDR3 runs 14 residues. V lost 5 bases to trimming and J lost 6 bases; unmatched junction nucleotides: 3. Germline CDR1 and CDR2: SEHNR and FQNEAQ (reference sequence). The CDR3: CASSGTSGSSEQYF. CDR3 DNA sequence: TGTGCCAGCAGCGGGACTAGCGGGAGCTCCGAGCAGTACTTC.

Here the CDR3 DNA reads TGTGCCAGCAGCACACAGATTTCCCAAGAGACCCAGTACTTC. Its translation is CASSTQISQETQYF. The J gene is TRBJ2-5, the V gene TRBV5-5; no reliable D call. This CDR3 contains 14 residues. Germline V CDR1 and CDR2: SGHKS, YYEKEE (reference sequence). Trimming cost V 4 bases and J 1 base, with 11 bases left between them.

This clonotype was observed once. The chain carries TRBV20-1 and TRBJ2-1, with 10 bases fitting TRBD2. This CDR3 comprises 13 residues. Trimming at V came to 5 bases and at J to 4 bases, leaving 2 bases not matched to a gene. Per the germline V gene, CDR1 is DFQATT and CDR2 is SNEGSKA (reference sequence). In DNA form, the CDR3 reads TGCAGTGCTGGACTAGCGGCTTACAATGAGCAGTTCTTC. It translates to CSAGLAAYNEQFF.

This clonotype has at least ten counts. V usage is TRBV5-1 and J usage is TRBJ2-7; D call uncertain. CDR1 and CDR2 (germline): SGHRS, YFSETQ. The CDR3 loop spans 15 amino acids. Trimming took off 5 bases at V and 3 bases at J, with 18 bases between the two ends. CDR3 protein: CASRADHTVVYEQYF. The CDR3, as DNA: TGCGCCAGCAGAGCAGACCATACGGTAGTCTACGAGCAGTACTTC. The whole variable domain, filled in from reference TRBV5-1 and TRBJ2-7, reads KAGVTQTPRYLIKTRGQQVTLSCSPISGHRSVSWYQQTPGQGLQFLFEYFSETQRNKGNFPGRFSGRQFSNSRSEMNVSTLELGDSALYLCASRADHTVVYEQYFGPGTRLTVT.

The chain links TRBV7-2 to TRBJ1-2; D uncertain. Looked up from germline, CDR1 is SGHTA and CDR2 is FQGNSA. This CDR3 spans 13 amino acids. The V and J ends lost 2 bases and 0 bases respectively, with 4 bases between them. CDR3 sequence reads: CASSLQANYGYTF. DNA of the CDR3: TGTGCCAGCAGCTTACAAGCTAACTATGGCTACACCTTC. The full variable domain, its missing parts supplied by reference TRBV7-2 and TRBJ1-2, is GAGVSQSPSNKVTEKGKDVELRCDPISGHTALYWYRQSLGQGLEFLIYFQGNSAPDKSGLPSDRFSAERTGGSVSTLTIQRTQQEDSAVYLCASSLQANYGYTFGSGTRLTVV.

This chain uses TRBV30 with TRBJ2-1; D remains unclear. The CDR3 loop spans 12 amino acids. With 2 bases removed from V and 2 bases from J, the gap between germline ends came to 4 bases. Germline CDR1 is GTSNPN and CDR2 is SVGIG (reference sequence). CDR3 residues: CAWSIAYNEQFF. CDR3 nucleotide sequence: TGTGCCTGGAGTATCGCCTACAATGAGCAGTTCTTC.

This clonotype has only a few counts. The chain is built from TRBV10-3 and TRBJ2-7; 9 bases match TRBD2. Trimming cost V 4 bases and J 4 bases; bases outside gene matches: 5. This CDR3 is built from 14 residues. From germline, CDR1 is ENHRY and CDR2 SYGVKD. The CDR3 DNA follows: TGTGCCATCAGTGCCGGGACTAGCCCTTACGAGCAGTACTTC. It codes for CAISAGTSPYEQYF.

This clonotype was recorded a few times. The chain links TRBV20-1 to TRBJ2-1, with a tentative D call TRBD2 (6 bases). The germline CDR1 and CDR2 sequences are DFQATT and SNEGSKA (reference sequence). The length of the CDR3 is 14 residues. Trimming cost V 1 base and J 7 bases, with 14 bases left between them. The CDR3 loop reads CSARAGTGRNEQFF. CDR3 sequence (DNA): TGCAGTGCTAGAGCCGGGACTGGAAGGAATGAGCAGTTCTTC.

The chain combines TRBV12-3 or TRBV12-4 with TRBJ1-1; perhaps TRBD1 as D (6 bases). Trimming pared 8 bases from V and 10 bases from J, leaving 23 bases between. CDR3 length equals 14 residues. In nucleotides, the CDR3 is TGTGCCAGCCTCAGGGGAGGAAAGTTGTTCGGAGCTTTCTTT. It specifies CASLRGGKLFGAFF.

This clonotype was seen ten or more times. The chain employs TRBV9 and TRBJ1-1, with a tentative D call TRBD1 (5 bases). Trimming stripped 7 bases from V and 3 bases from J, with 10 bases between. This CDR3 comprises 12 residues. From germline, CDR1 is SGDLS and CDR2 YYNGEE. The CDR3 sequence: CASSRGDTEAFF. The CDR3 DNA sequence: TGTGCCAGCTCCCGGGGCGACACTGAAGCTTTCTTT.

The gene calls are TRBV19 and TRBJ2-7; D remains unclear. Trimming stripped 9 bases from V and 3 bases from J, with 15 bases between. Germline V CDR1 and CDR2: LNHDA, SQIVND (reference sequence). The CDR3 length is 13 residues. For the CDR3, the DNA is TGTGCCAGCAGAGGTCAGGTGGGCTACGAGCAGTACTTC. It encodes CASRGQVGYEQYF.

A few counts support this clonotype. The chain employs TRBV27 and TRBJ1-1; TRBD1 is a possible D gene (5 bases). CDR1 and CDR2 from the germline V gene are MNHEY and SMNVEV (reference sequence). The CDR3 has 16 residues. Trimming took 3 bases from V and 6 from J, leaving 20 bases between them. The CDR3 nucleotides read TGTGCCAGCAGTTTGGCCGGAACCGGGACCGTCGCTGAAGCTTTCTTT. Amino acid sequence: CASSLAGTGTVAEAFF.

The chain has TRBV7-2 and TRBJ2-7, with 10 bases fitting TRBD2. V gave up 5 bases and J gave up 2 bases; unmatched junction bases: 6. Per the germline V gene, CDR1 is SGHTA and CDR2 is FQGNSA. The CDR3 covers 15 residues. CDR3 protein: CASSDGLAAAYEQYF. The CDR3 DNA is TGTGCCAGCAGCGATGGACTAGCGGCCGCCTACGAGCAGTACTTC.

This clonotype was seen a handful of times. The chain combines TRBV7-3 with TRBJ2-2; weak D call: TRBD1 (6 bases). Germline-derived CDR1 and CDR2 are SGHTA and FQGTGA. The V gene lost 5 bases and the J gene lost 6 bases, with 13 bases spanning the gap. The CDR3 has 14 amino acids. CDR3 sequence: CASSPTGISGELFF. Here the CDR3 DNA reads TGTGCCAGCAGCCCTACAGGGATTTCCGGGGAGCTGTTTTTT.

The chain joins TRBV20-1 to TRBJ2-5; 9 nucleotides line up with TRBD1. This CDR3 comprises 13 residues. Germline-derived CDR1 and CDR2 are DFQATT and SNEGSKA (reference sequence). V trimming: 7 bases; J trimming: 4 bases; junction bases outside the gene matches: 7. The CDR3 nucleotides are TGCAGTGTTATGGGACAGGGTATAGAGACCCAGTACTTC. This gives the protein CSVMGQGIETQYF.

In this sample, this clonotype turned up many times. At one of its ends the junction is not consistent with the germline gene, which may arise from a read error. The chain joins TRBV7-9 to TRBJ2-5, with a possible D match to TRBD1 (5 bases). The CDR3 covers 13 residues. Germline CDR1 SEHNR, CDR2 FQNEAQ (reference sequence). As DNA, the CDR3 is TGTGCCAGCAGTTTAGGGGTTAAAGAGACCCAGTACTTC. Its translation: CASSLGVKETQYF.

This clonotype was counted a few times. This sequence joins TRBV29-1 and TRBJ2-4; D is uncertain. The germline V and J ends were trimmed by 7 bases and 3 bases, with 7 bases remaining between them. The CDR3 contains 11 residues. Germline V gene lookup returns CDR1 SQVTM and CDR2 ANQGSEA. This CDR3 is CSGLFKNIQYF. The CDR3 DNA follows: TGCAGCGGACTCTTCAAAAACATTCAGTACTTC.

This clonotype was recorded a few times. This chain links TRBV18 with TRBJ2-7, with D possibly matching TRBD1 (6 bases). This CDR3 has 14 residues. The ends were cut back, 5 bases at V and 1 base at J, with 12 bases in the middle. The germline CDR1 and CDR2 sequences are KGHSH and LQKENI. The CDR3 spells CASSGQIGSYEQYF. The CDR3 DNA follows: TGTGCCAGCTCAGGACAGATCGGGTCCTACGAGCAGTACTTC.

This clonotype has more than one count but fewer than ten. In nucleotides, the CDR3 is TGCAGTTACCCGGACAGGTTAACCTACGAGCAGTACTTC. Amino acid sequence: CSYPDRLTYEQYF. V gene TRBV20-1 combines with J gene TRBJ2-7, with TRBD1 identical over 7 bases. Germline values: CDR1 DFQATT, CDR2 SNEGSKA (reference sequence). J gave up 2 bases and V 8 bases, and 9 bases lay outside the gene matches. This CDR3 spans 13 amino acids.

The chain has TRBV7-2 and TRBJ2-1; 7 bases are a match to TRBD2. The V gene end was trimmed by 0 bases and the J gene end by 9 bases; junction bases not matched to a gene: 8. Per the germline V gene, CDR1 is SGHTA and CDR2 is FQGNSA. The CDR3 runs 15 residues. The CDR3 spells CASSLAMGPGGEQFF. In DNA, the CDR3 is TGTGCCAGCAGCTTAGCTATGGGCCCGGGGGGTGAGCAGTTCTTC.

The CDR3, as DNA: TGCAGCTTCGCAATCAGGGAACGAAGTAAACCCAATTCACCCCTCCACTTT. It specifies CSFAIRERSKPNSPLHF. The V and J genes are TRBV29-1 and TRBJ1-6, with D maybe TRBD1 (5 bases). CDR3 size: 17 residues. Germline CDR1 and CDR2: SQVTM and ANQGSEA. The germline V and J ends were trimmed by 8 bases and 7 bases, with 27 bases remaining between them.

This clonotype occurred a few times. The rearrangement uses TRBV6-2 or TRBV6-3 and TRBJ2-7, with TRBD2 matching over 10 bases. The CDR3 totals 14 residues. In germline, CDR1 is MNHEY, CDR2 SVGEGT. The junction had 7 bases not matched to a gene; V was cut back by 10 bases and J by 1 base. The CDR3, as DNA: TGTGCCATCCGAGCGGGAGGGCCTTCCTACGAGCAGTACTTC. Translating gives CAIRAGGPSYEQYF.

The chain uses TRBV5-1 and TRBJ2-7; the D gene is possibly TRBD1 (5 bases). The germline V gene has CDR1 SGHRS and CDR2 YFSETQ. The CDR3 runs 14 residues. V lost 4 bases to trimming and J lost 6 bases, with 17 bases between them. CDR3: CASSQRTDTGEQYF. For the CDR3, the DNA is TGCGCCAGCAGCCAAAGGACGGACACGGGCGAGCAGTACTTC.